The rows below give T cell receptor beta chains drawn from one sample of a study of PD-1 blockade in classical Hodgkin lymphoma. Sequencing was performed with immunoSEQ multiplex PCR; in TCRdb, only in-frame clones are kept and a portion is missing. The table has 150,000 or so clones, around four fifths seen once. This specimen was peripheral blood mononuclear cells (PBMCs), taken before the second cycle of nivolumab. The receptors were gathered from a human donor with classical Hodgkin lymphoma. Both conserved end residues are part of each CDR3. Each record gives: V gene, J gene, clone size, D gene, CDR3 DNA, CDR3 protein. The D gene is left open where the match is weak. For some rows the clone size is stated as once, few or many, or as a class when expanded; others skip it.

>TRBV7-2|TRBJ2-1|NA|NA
TGTGCCAGCAGCTCAGGAGGGGGGGCCCTCGAGCAGTTCTTC
CASSSGGGALEQFF
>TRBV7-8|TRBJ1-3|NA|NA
TGTGCCAGCAGCCCAACGGGGAGAAACACCATATATTTT
CASSPTGRNTIYF
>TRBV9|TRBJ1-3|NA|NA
TGTGCCAGCAGCCCCAGCCCCTCCAGGGGTGGAAACACCATATATTTT
CASSPSPSRGGNTIYF
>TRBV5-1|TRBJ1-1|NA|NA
TGCGCCAGCAGCAAAGTAACAGGTAACACTGAAGCTTTCTTT
CASSKVTGNTEAFF
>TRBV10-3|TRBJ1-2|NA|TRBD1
TGTGCCATCAGTGTTACCCAGGGGGCGCGGGATGGCTACACCTTC
CAISVTQGARDGYTF
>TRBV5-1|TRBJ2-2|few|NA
TGCGCCAGCAAACTCGAGGGGGAGCTGTTTTTT
CASKLEGELFF
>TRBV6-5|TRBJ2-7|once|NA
TGTGCCAGCAGTGCGGTTACCTACGAGCAGTACTTC
CASSAVTYEQYF
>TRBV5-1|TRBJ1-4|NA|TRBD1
TGCGCCAGCAGCTCTACAGGGGTCGGGGGTGAAAAACTGTTTTTT
CASSSTGVGGEKLFF
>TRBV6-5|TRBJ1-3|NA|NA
TGTGCCAGCAGTTACAGTGGCTCTGGAAACACCATATATTTT
CASSYSGSGNTIYF
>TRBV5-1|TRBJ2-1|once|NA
TGCGCCAGCAGCTTGTGGGACCGATCCTTAGATGAGCAGTTCTTC
CASSLWDRSLDEQFF
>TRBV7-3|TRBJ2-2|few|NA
TGTGCCAGCAGCTTAGCCGGGGCCGGGGAGCTGTTTTTT
CASSLAGAGELFF
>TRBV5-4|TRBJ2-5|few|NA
TGTGCCAGCAGCTTACCCCAAGAGACCCAGTACTTC
CASSLPQETQYF
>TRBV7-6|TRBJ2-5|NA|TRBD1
TGTGCCAGCAGCTGGGACAGGAGACAGACCCAGTACTTC
CASSWDRRQTQYF
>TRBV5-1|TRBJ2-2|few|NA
TGCGCCAGCAGCAGAACCTCCGGGGAGCTGTTTTTT
CASSRTSGELFF
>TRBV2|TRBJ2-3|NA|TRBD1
TGTGCCAGCAGTGTGGACAGGAGCACAGATACGCAGTATTTT
CASSVDRSTDTQYF
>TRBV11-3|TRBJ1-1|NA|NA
TGTGCCAGCAGCTTCTCGGAGAACACTGAAGCTTTCTTT
CASSFSENTEAFF
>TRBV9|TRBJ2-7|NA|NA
TGTGCCAGCAGCTTCCGGGCCACGGGGGAGCAGTACTTC
CASSFRATGEQYF
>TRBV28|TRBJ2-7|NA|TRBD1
TGTGCCAGCAGTTCCCCGGGACAGGGGGACTACGAGCAGTACTTC
CASSSPGQGDYEQYF
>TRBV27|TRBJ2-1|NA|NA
TGTGCCAGCAGTCCCCAGGGCTTTGTCGATGAGCAGTTCTTC
CASSPQGFVDEQFF
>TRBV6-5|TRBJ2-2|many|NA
TGTGCCAGCAGTTACAGCCCAAACGGGGAGCTGTTTTTT
CASSYSPNGELFF
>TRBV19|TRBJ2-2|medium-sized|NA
TGTGCCAGTAGGCCAGGCCCGAACACCGGGGAGCTGTTTTTT
CASRPGPNTGELFF
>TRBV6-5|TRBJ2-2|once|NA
TGTGCCAGCAGTTCGGAGAGTTTCAACACCGGGGAGCTGTTTTTT
CASSSESFNTGELFF
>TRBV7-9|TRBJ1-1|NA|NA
TGTGCCAGCAGCCCCTTAGAGGAGAACACTGAAGCTTTCTTT
CASSPLEENTEAFF
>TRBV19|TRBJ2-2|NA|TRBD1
TGTGCCAGTAGTGCCCACTCACAGGGGTCGGGCACCGGGGAGCTGTTTTTT
CASSAHSQGSGTGELFF
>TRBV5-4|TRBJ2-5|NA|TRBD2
TGTGCCAGCAGCTCGGGACTAGCGGGAGAGGGACAAGAGACCCAGTACTTC
CASSSGLAGEGQETQYF
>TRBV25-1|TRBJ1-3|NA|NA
TGTGCCAGCAGTGACTCGCGACGGGGAAACACCATATATTTT
CASSDSRRGNTIYF
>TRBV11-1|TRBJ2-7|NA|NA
TGTGCCAGCAGCCCCCGGCCAGGGCCCTACGAGCAGTACTTC
CASSPRPGPYEQYF
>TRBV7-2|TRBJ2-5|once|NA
TGTGCCAGCAGCTTAGGCGGACCCCAAGAGACCCAGTACTTC
CASSLGGPQETQYF
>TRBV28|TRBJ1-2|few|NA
TGTGCCAGCAGTTTATTAAGCTATGGCTACACCTTC
CASSLLSYGYTF
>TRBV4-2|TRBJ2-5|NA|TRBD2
TGTGCCAGCAGCCAAGTGGCTAGCGGGATAAGACCAGAGACCCAGTACTTC
CASSQVASGIRPETQYF
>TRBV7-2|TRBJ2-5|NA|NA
TGTGCCAGCAGCTTATTCGCAGGGCAAGAGACCCAGTACTTC
CASSLFAGQETQYF
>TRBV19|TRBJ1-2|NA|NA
TGTGCCAGTAGCCCCCTGGGGGACGGCTACACCTTC
CASSPLGDGYTF
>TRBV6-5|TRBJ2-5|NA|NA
TGTGCCAGCAGTTACGTGGGTACAGAGACCCAGTACTTC
CASSYVGTETQYF
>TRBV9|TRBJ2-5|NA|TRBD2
TGTGCCAGCAGCGGGGACTACTTGTACCAAGAGACCCAGTACTTC
CASSGDYLYQETQYF
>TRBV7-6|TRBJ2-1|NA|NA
TGTGCCAGCAGGGCGGGGAACAATGAGCAGTTCTTC
CASRAGNNEQFF
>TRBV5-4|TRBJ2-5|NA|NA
TGTGCCAGCAGCTCCGGGACATCCCCCCAAGAGACCCAGTACTTC
CASSSGTSPQETQYF
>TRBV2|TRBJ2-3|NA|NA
TGTGCCAGCAGTGAGCTTACAGATACGCAGTATTTT
CASSELTDTQYF
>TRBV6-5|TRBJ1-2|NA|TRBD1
TGTGCCAGCACGCCGACAGGGGGCGCAGGCGACTACACCTTC
CASTPTGGAGDYTF
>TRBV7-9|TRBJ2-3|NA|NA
TGTGCCAGCAGCTTAGATGGGCGAAGGAATACGCAGTATTTT
CASSLDGRRNTQYF
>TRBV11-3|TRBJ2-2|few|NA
TGTGCCAGCAGCTTAGAGGAGTACACCGGGGAGCTGTTTTTT
CASSLEEYTGELFF
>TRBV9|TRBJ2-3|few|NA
TGTGCCAGCAGCACCCGAGGGCTACCCACAGATACGCAGTATTTT
CASSTRGLPTDTQYF
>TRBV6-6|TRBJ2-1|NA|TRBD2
TGTGCCAGCAGTTCCGACGGGAGGACCTACAATGAGCAGTTCTTC
CASSSDGRTYNEQFF
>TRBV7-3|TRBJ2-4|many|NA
TGTGCCAGTGGGGATCGGATTCAGTACTTC
CASGDRIQYF